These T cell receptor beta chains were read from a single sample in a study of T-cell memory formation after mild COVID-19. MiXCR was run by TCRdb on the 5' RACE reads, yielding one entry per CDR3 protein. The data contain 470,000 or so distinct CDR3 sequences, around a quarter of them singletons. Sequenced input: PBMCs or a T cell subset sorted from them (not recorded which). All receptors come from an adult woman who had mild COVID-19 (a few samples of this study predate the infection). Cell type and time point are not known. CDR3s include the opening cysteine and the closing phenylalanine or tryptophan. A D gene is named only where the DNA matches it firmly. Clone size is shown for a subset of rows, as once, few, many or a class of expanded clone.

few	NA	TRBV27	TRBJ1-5	TGTGCCAGCAGTTTTGGACACAATCAGCCCCAGCATTTT	CASSFGHNQPQHF
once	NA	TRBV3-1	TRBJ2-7	TGTGCCAGCAGCGCCCTGCCCCAGGGGCTGTCCGAGCAGTACTTC	CASSALPQGLSEQYF
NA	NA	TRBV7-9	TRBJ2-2	TGTGCCAGCAGCTTAGGTGGAAGGGAGCTGTTTTTT	CASSLGGRELFF
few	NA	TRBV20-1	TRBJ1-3	TGCAGTGTTGCGCCTGGAAACACCATATATTTT	CSVAPGNTIYF
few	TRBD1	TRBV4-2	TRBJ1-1	TGTGCCAGCAGCCAAGATCGACAGGGAGCTTTCTTT	CASSQDRQGAFF
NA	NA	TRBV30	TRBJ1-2	TGTGCCTGGAGTGTAAAGACTTTGCCCTATGGCTACACCTTC	CAWSVKTLPYGYTF
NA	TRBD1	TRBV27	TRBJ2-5	TGTGCCAGCAAACCGACAGGGTTCCAAGAGACCCAGTACTTC	CASKPTGFQETQYF
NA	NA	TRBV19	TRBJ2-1	TGTGCCAGTAGTATTAGGAGGGCGGCCTACAATGAGCAGTTCTTC	CASSIRRAAYNEQFF
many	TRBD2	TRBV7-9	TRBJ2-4	TGTGCCAGCAGGGGAGGGGCCGCCAACATTCAGTACTTC	CASRGGAANIQYF
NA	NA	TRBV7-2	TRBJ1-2	TGTGCCAGCAGCATAGGGGACTTTCTTGGCTATGGCTACACCTTC	CASSIGDFLGYGYTF
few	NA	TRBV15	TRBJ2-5	TGTGCCACCAGCAGAGATCGACCAGCGATGGAGACCCAGTACTTC	CATSRDRPAMETQYF
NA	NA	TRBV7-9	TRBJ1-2	TGTGCCAGCAGCTTAGCAGGGGCGCAGGGCTACACCTTC	CASSLAGAQGYTF
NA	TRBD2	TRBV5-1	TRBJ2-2	TGCGCCAGCAGCTCCCTGCGGGGGGGCGGCGACACCGGGGAGCTGTTTTTT	CASSSLRGGGDTGELFF